These 21 T cell receptor beta chains were sequenced from one sample in a study of PD-L1 blockade in urothelial cancer. Using immunoSEQ multiplex PCR, the repertoire was profiled, and TCRdb retains in-frame clones only, with some absent. The sample lists about 24,000 clones, 87% occurring once. Sequences were derived from PBMCs, sampled around atezolizumab (anti-PD-L1) treatment. The receptors stem from a man aged 45-65 years with urothelial cancer.

This clone showed up just a few times. The chain couples TRBV5-6 to TRBJ2-3; TRBD1 matches at 10 bases. With V trimmed by 5 bases and J by 5 bases, 14 bases remained unmatched. This CDR3 spans 17 amino acids. Germline CDR1 and CDR2: SGHDT and YYEEEE. Here the CDR3 reads CASREGPPGQGRDTQYF. CDR3 nucleotide sequence: TGTGCCAGCAGGGAAGGTCCACCGGGACAGGGGAGAGATACGCAGTATTTT.

This chain connects TRBV18 to TRBJ2-1; D is perhaps TRBD1 (6 bases). The germline gives CDR1 KGHSH, CDR2 LQKENI. The V end was cut by 3 bases, the J end by 5 bases, with 17 bases between. This CDR3 is built from 16 residues. CDR3 sequence (DNA): TGTGCCAGCTCACCGCAGGGGTCCCAACCCCACAATGAGCAGTTCTTC. It codes for CASSPQGSQPHNEQFF.

The chain links TRBV14 to TRBJ2-3, with D unclear. CDR3 length: 16 amino acids. V gave up 3 bases and J gave up 2 bases, with 15 bases separating them. The germline V gene encodes CDR1 SGHDN and CDR2 FVKESK. This CDR3 is CASSHRSPSNTDTQYF. Here the CDR3 DNA reads TGTGCCAGCAGCCATCGGAGCCCGTCGAACACAGATACGCAGTATTTT.

This chain links TRBV28 with TRBJ2-1; possibly TRBD2 for D (5 bases). V dropped 10 bases and J dropped 5 bases, with 30 bases sitting between them. The CDR3 length is 18 residues. Germline lookup yields CDR1 MDHEN and CDR2 SYDVKM. CDR3 DNA sequence: TGTGCCATCTCAAAATCCCGAGGGCTAGGCGCCCTAGACAATGAGCAGTTCTTC. It codes for CAISKSRGLGALDNEQFF.

The CDR3 here is CASSHRDRYQETQYF. CDR3 in DNA: TGTGCCAGCAGTCACCGGGACAGGTACCAAGAGACCCAGTACTTC. The genes are TRBV6-5 and TRBJ2-5, with TRBD1 identical over 8 bases. The CDR3 runs 15 residues. V lost 5 bases, J lost 0 bases, and 5 bases stayed unmatched. The germline V gene encodes CDR1 MNHEY and CDR2 SVGAGI.

V gene TRBV7-9 combines with J gene TRBJ2-7, with 9 nucleotides matching TRBD2. J lost 0 bases, V lost 1 base, and 4 bases had no gene match. The CDR3 contains 16 residues. Germline lookup yields CDR1 SEHNR and CDR2 FQNEAQ (reference sequence). CDR3 sequence reads: CASSLGTSVLSYEQYF. The DNA of the CDR3 is TGTGCCAGCAGCTTAGGGACTAGCGTTCTCTCCTACGAGCAGTACTTC.

In its sample, this clone was seen once. The chain recombines TRBV29-1 with TRBJ2-7; 10 bases align to TRBD1. V dropped 5 bases and J dropped 6; count of bases not matched to a gene: 10. The CDR3 contains 14 residues. Germline CDR1 is SQVTM and CDR2 is ANQGSEA. CDR3 loop: CSVWGQGNPLEQYF. DNA of the CDR3: TGCAGCGTTTGGGGACAGGGGAATCCGCTCGAGCAGTACTTC.

In this sample, this clone turned up a few times. This chain joins TRBV7-3 and TRBJ2-1; the match to TRBD1 covers 9 bases. The V and J ends lost 6 bases and 8 bases, in that order; junction bases with no gene match: 11. This CDR3 has 15 amino acids. Per the germline V gene, CDR1 is SGHTA and CDR2 is FQGTGA. The CDR3 nucleotides read TGTGCCAGCAGTTCAACAGGGGGCGCGCGTGATGAGCAGTTCTTC. It specifies CASSSTGGARDEQFF.

This sequence joins TRBV28 and TRBJ2-7; D is perhaps TRBD1 (5 bases). Deletions cut 5 bases from V and 5 bases from J, with 16 bases between. The CDR3 contains 14 residues. Germline lookup yields CDR1 MDHEN and CDR2 SYDVKM. The CDR3 nucleotides read TGTGCCAGCAGTACGGCTCCAGGGAAAAACGAGCAGTACTTC. Translating gives CASSTAPGKNEQYF.

The chain couples TRBV14 to TRBJ1-2; 8 bases match TRBD1. The germline V gene encodes CDR1 SGHDN and CDR2 FVKESK. V gave up 2 bases and J gave up 5 bases; unmatched junction bases: 4. The CDR3 runs to 14 residues. CDR3 nucleotides: TGTGCCAGCAGCCAACCAGGGGGCGCATATGGCTACACCTTC. Amino acid sequence: CASSQPGGAYGYTF.

Note on this clone: This same CDR3 is encoded by further DNA sequences in the sample. The chain joins TRBV5-4 to TRBJ2-2; D is unresolved. Trimming stripped 2 bases from V and 4 bases from J, with 9 bases between. The CDR3 is 14 residues long. Germline CDR1 SGHNT, CDR2 YYREEE (reference sequence). The CDR3 DNA reads as TGTGCCAGCAGCTTTGCTGAGCCCACCGGGGAGCTGTTTTTT. Translated, it gives CASSFAEPTGELFF.

The chain is built from TRBV29-1 and TRBJ2-1, with 7 bases matching TRBD2. The CDR3 is 16 amino acids. Germline V gene sequence: CDR1 SQVTM, CDR2 ANQGSEA. V was pared by 2 bases and J by 0 bases, with 7 bases of the junction left unmatched. The CDR3 DNA follows: TGCAGCGTTGAAAAGGAGGGCGGGGGCTCCTACAATGAGCAGTTCTTC. This gives the protein CSVEKEGGGSYNEQFF.

CDR3 in amino acids: CASSLLSGANVLTF. The CDR3 bases are TGTGCCAGCAGCTTACTTTCTGGGGCCAACGTCCTGACTTTC. V and J are TRBV13 and TRBJ2-6; D unresolved. V was trimmed by 2 bases and J by 1 base, leaving 3 bases between them. The CDR3 sequence is 14 residues long. The V gene's germline CDR1 is PRHDT and CDR2 FYEKMQ (reference sequence).

Here the CDR3 reads CASSSLSRDGYGYTF. As DNA, the CDR3 is TGTGCCAGCAGTTCATTATCCAGGGATGGCTATGGCTACACCTTC. The chain uses TRBV28 and TRBJ1-2; possible D gene TRBD1, 5 bases. Deletions cut 4 bases from V and 4 bases from J, with 16 bases between. From germline, CDR1 is MDHEN and CDR2 SYDVKM. CDR3 length equals 15 residues.

This chain uses TRBV2 with TRBJ2-3; 9 bases agree with TRBD2. CDR3 length: 18 residues. CDR1 is SNHLY and CDR2 is FYNNEI in the germline V gene. V shed 5 bases and J 0 bases; nucleotides not matched to a gene: 12. CDR3 DNA: TGTGCCAGCAGTTGGCCCCTAGCGGGGTCCACTAGCACAGATACGCAGTATTTT. Protein product: CASSWPLAGSTSTDTQYF. Based on the CDR3 plus reference TRBV2 and TRBJ2-3, the full variable domain is EPEVTQTPSHQVTQMGQEVILRCVPISNHLYFYWYRQILGQKVEFLVSFYNNEISEKSEIFDDQFSVERPDGSNFTLKIRSTKLEDSAMYFCASSWPLAGSTSTDTQYFGPGTRLTVL.

The genes are TRBV5-5 and TRBJ2-2; tentatively, D is TRBD2 (6 bases). This CDR3 has 14 residues. Germline CDR1 SGHKS, CDR2 YYEKEE (reference sequence). Trimming left V 0 bases short and J 5 bases short, with 8 bases between. CDR3 DNA: TGTGCCAGCAGCTTGGAAGGGAGGACCGGGGAGCTGTTTTTT. This sequence encodes CASSLEGRTGELFF.

The rearrangement uses TRBV7-2 and TRBJ2-1; 7 bases line up with TRBD2. The V gene end was trimmed by 9 bases and the J gene end by 4 bases; junction bases not matched to a gene: 9. Germline V CDR1 and CDR2: SGHTA, FQGNSA. There are 14 residues in the CDR3. The CDR3 DNA reads as TGTGCCAGTCTCCCGGGACTACAATACAATGAGCAGTTCTTC. Translated: CASLPGLQYNEQFF.

This clone was detected once. V is TRBV7-6 and J is TRBJ2-7, with D perhaps matching TRBD2 (6 bases). CDR1 is SGHVS, CDR2 FNYEAQ, per germline. V dropped 9 bases and J dropped 4 bases, with 16 bases sitting between them. The CDR3 has 13 residues. CDR3 sequence reads: CASSLGGPYEQYF. In DNA, the CDR3 is TGTGCCAGTTCTCTCGGAGGGCCATACGAGCAGTACTTC.

J is TRBJ1-5 and V is TRBV4-1; 8 nucleotides align to TRBD1. The CDR3 sequence is 16 residues long. From germline, CDR1 is MGHRA and CDR2 YSYEKL. With 1 base clipped from V and 6 bases from J, the junction kept 8 bases outside the gene matches. CDR3 sequence reads: CASSQGIQGAGQPQHF. The CDR3 bases are TGCGCCAGCAGCCAAGGGATTCAGGGGGCAGGTCAGCCCCAGCATTTT.

J is TRBJ1-2 and V is TRBV18, with 7 bases aligning to TRBD1. This CDR3 contains 13 residues. Germline V lookup: CDR1 KGHSH, CDR2 LQKENI. V dropped 3 bases and J dropped 8; count of bases not matched to a gene: 6. CDR3 residues: CASSPDRAGGYTF. The CDR3 nucleotides read TGTGCCAGCTCACCTGACAGGGCGGGAGGCTACACCTTC.

The CDR3 spells CASSAGYSLEQYF. The DNA for the CDR3 is TGTGCCAGCTCGGCGGGGTATTCCCTCGAGCAGTACTTC. This chain joins TRBV27 and TRBJ2-7, with D tentatively TRBD2 (6 bases). In germline, CDR1 is MNHEY, CDR2 SMNVEV (reference sequence). V shed 8 bases and J shed 6 bases, with 17 bases lying between them. The CDR3 is made up of 13 amino acids.